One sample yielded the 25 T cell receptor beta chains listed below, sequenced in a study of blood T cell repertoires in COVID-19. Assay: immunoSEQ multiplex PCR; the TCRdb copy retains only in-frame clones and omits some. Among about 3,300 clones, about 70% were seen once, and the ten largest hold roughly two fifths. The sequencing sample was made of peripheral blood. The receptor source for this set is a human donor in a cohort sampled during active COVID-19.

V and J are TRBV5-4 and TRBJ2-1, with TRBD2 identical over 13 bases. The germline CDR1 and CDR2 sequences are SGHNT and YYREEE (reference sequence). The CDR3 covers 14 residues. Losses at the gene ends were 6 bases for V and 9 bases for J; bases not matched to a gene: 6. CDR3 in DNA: TGTGCCAGCACACTAGCGGGGGGGCCGAGTGAGCAGTTCTTC. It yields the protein CASTLAGGPSEQFF.

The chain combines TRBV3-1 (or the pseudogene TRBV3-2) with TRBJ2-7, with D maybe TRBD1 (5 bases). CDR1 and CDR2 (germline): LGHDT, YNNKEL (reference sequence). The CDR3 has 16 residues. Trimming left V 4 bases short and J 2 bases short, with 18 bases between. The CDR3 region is CASSPEGARRTYEQYF. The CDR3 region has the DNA TGTGCCAGCAGCCCTGAAGGGGCCCGGCGAACCTACGAGCAGTACTTC.

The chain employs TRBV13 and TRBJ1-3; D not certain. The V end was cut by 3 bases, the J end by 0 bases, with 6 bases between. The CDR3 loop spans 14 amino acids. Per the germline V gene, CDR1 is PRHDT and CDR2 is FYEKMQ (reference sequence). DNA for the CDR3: TGTGCCAGCAGCTTGGAGGGCTCTGGAAACACCATATATTTT. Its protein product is CASSLEGSGNTIYF.

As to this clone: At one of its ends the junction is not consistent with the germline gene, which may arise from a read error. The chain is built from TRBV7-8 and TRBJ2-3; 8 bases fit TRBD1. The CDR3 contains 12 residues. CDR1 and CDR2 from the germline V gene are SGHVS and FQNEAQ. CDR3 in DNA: TGTGCCAGCAGCTTAGGAGGACAGGGTATGAATTTT. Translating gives CASSLGGQGMNF.

CDR3 sequence reads: CASSQGGPSGRKETQYF. CDR3 bases: TGTGCCAGCAGCCAAGGGGGCCCTAGCGGGAGAAAAGAGACCCAGTACTTC. The J gene is TRBJ2-5, the V gene TRBV3-1 (or the pseudogene TRBV3-2); 10 nucleotides agree with TRBD2. The V segment lost 1 base and the J segment 3 bases; nucleotides outside the gene matches: 8. The CDR3 sequence is 17 residues long. In germline, CDR1 is LGHDT, CDR2 YNNKEL (reference sequence).

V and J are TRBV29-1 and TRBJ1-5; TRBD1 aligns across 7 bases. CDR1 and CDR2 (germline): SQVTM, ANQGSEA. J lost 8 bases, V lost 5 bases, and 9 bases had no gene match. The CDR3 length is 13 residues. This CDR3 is CSVKGARTEPQHF. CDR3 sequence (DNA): TGCAGCGTTAAGGGGGCGCGGACGGAGCCCCAGCATTTT.

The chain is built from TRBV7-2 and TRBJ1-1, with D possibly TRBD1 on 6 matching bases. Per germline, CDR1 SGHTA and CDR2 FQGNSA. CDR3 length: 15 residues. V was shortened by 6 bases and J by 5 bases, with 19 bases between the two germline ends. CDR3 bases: TGTGCCAGCAGGCCGACTACAGGGTCTGGAACTGAAGCTTTCTTT. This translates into CASRPTTGSGTEAFF.

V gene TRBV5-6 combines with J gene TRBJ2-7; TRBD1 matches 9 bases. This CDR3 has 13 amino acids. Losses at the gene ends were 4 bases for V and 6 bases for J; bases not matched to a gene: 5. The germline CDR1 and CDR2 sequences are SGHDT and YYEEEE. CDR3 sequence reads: CASSRTGVSEQYF. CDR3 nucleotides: TGTGCCAGCAGCAGGACAGGGGTTAGCGAGCAGTACTTC.

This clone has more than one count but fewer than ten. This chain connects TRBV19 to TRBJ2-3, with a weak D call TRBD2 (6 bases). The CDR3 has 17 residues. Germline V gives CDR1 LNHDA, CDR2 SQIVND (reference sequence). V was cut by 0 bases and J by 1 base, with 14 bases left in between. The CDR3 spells CASSIDAPSVGTDTQYF. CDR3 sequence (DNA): TGTGCCAGTAGTATAGATGCCCCTAGCGTAGGCACAGATACGCAGTATTTT.

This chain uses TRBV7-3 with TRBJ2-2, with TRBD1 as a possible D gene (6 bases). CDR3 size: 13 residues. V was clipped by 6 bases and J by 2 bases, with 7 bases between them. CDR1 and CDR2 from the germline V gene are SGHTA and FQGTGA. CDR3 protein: CASRTGNTGELFF. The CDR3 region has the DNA TGTGCCAGCAGGACAGGAAACACCGGGGAGCTGTTTTTT. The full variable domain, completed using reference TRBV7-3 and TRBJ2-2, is GAGVSQTPSNKVTEKGKYVELRCDPISGHTALYWYRQSLGQGPEFLIYFQGTGAADDSGLPNDRFFAVRPEGSVSTLKIQRTERGDSAVYLCASRTGNTGELFFGEGSRLTVL.

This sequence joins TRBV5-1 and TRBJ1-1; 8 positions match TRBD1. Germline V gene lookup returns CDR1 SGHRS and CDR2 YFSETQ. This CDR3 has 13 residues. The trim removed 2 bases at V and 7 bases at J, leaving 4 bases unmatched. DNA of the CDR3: TGCGCCAGCAGCTTACAGGGGGAGATTGAAGCTTTCTTT. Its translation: CASSLQGEIEAFF.

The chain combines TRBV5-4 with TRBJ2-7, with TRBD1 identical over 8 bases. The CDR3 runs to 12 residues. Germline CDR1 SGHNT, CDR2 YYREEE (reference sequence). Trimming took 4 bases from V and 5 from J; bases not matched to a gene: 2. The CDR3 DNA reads TGTGCCAGCAGCCAGACAGGGGACGAGCAGTACTTC. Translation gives CASSQTGDEQYF.

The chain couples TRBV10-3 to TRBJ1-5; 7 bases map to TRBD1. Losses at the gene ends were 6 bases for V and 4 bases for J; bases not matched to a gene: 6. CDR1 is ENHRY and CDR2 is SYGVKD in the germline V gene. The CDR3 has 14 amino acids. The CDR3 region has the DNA TGTGCCATCAGCTCGACAGGGATAAATCAGCCCCAGCATTTT. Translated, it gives CAISSTGINQPQHF.

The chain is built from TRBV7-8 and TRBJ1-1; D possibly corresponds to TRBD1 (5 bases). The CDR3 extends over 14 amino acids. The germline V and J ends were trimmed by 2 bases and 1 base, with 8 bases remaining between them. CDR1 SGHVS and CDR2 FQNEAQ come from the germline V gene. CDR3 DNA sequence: TGTGCCAGCAGCTTACGTGGGGCGAACACTGAAGCTTTCTTT. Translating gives CASSLRGANTEAFF.

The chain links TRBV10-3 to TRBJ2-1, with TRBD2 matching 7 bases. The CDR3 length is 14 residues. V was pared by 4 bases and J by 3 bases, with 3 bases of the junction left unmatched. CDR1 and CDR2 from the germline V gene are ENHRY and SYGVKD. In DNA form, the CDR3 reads TGTGCCATCAGTGCTAGCGGAGTCTACAATGAGCAGTTCTTC. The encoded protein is CAISASGVYNEQFF.

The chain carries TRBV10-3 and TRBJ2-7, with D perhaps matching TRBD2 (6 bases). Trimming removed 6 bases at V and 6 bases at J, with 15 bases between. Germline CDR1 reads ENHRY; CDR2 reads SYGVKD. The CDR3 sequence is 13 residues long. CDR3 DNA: TGTGCCATCAGGGGTAACCAGGGAGGCGAGCAGTACGTC. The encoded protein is CAIRGNQGGEQYV.

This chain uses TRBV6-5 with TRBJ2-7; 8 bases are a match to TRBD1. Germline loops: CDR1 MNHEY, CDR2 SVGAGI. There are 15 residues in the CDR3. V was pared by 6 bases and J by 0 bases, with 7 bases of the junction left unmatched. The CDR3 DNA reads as TGTGCCAGCAGAGCCCCCGGACAGGGCTCCTACGAGCAGTACGTC. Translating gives CASRAPGQGSYEQYV.

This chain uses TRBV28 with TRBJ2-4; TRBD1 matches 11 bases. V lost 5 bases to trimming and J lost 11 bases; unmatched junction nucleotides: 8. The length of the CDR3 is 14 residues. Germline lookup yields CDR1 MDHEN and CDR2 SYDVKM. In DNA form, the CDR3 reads TGTGCCAGCAGTACCCCGGACAGGGGGCAGCTTCAGTACTTC. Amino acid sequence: CASSTPDRGQLQYF.

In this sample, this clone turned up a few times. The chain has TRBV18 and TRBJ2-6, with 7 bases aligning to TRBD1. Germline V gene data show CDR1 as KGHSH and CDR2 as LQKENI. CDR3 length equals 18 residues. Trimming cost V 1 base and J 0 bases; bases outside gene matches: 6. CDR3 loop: CASSPRGQAFSGANVLTF. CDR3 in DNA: TGTGCCAGCTCACCACGAGGACAGGCCTTCTCTGGGGCCAACGTCCTGACTTTC. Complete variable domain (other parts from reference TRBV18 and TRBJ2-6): NAGVMQNPRHLVRRRGQEARLRCSPMKGHSHVYWYRQLPEEGLKFMVYLQKENIIDESGMPKERFSAEFPKEGPSILRIQQVVRGDSAAYFCASSPRGQAFSGANVLTFGAGSRLTVL.

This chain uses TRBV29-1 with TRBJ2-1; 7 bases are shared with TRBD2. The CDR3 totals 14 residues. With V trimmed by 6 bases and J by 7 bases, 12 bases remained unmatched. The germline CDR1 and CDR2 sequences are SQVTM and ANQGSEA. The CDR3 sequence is CSVRGRREYNEQFF. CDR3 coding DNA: TGCAGCGTCCGAGGCCGGCGGGAGTATAATGAGCAGTTCTTC.

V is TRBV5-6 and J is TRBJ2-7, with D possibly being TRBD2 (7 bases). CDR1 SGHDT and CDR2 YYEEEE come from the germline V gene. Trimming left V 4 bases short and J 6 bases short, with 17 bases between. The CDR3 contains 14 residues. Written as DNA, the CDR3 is TGTGCCAGCAGCCCGGCGGGGGCGCGTAGCGAGCAGTACGTC. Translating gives CASSPAGARSEQYV.

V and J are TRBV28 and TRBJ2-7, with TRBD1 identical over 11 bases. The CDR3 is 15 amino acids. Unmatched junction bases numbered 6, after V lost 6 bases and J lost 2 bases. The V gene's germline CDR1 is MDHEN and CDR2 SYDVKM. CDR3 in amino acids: CASSQPGQGAYEQYF. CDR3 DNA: TGTGCCAGCAGCCAACCGGGACAGGGGGCCTACGAGCAGTACTTC.

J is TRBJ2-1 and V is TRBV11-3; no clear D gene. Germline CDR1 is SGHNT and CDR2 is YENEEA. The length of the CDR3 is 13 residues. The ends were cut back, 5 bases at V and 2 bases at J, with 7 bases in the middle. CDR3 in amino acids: CASSPTPYNEQFF. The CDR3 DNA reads TGTGCCAGCAGCCCCACACCCTACAATGAGCAGTTCTTC.

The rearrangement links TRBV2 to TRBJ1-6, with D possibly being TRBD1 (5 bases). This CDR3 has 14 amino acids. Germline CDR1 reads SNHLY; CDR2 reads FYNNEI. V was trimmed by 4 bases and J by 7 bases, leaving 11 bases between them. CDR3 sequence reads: CASSAGRVNSPLHF. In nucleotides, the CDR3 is TGTGCCAGCAGTGCCGGCAGGGTAAATTCACCCCTCCACTTT.

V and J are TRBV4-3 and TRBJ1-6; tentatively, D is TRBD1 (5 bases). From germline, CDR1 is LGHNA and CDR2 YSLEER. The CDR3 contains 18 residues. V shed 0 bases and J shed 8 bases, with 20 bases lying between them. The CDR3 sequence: CASSQDFRGSWRDSPLHF. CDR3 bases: TGCGCCAGCAGCCAAGATTTTCGGGGGAGCTGGCGGGATTCACCCCTCCACTTT.